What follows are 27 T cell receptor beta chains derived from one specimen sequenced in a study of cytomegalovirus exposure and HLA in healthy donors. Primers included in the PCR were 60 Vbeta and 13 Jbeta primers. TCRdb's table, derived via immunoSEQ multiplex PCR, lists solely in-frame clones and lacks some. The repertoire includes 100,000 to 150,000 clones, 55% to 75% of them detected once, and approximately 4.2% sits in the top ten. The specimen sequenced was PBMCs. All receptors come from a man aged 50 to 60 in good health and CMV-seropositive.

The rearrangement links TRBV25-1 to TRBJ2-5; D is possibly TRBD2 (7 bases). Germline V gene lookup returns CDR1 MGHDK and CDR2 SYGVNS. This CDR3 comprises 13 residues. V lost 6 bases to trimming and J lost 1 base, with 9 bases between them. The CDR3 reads CASRRGAQETQYF. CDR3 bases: TGTGCCAGCAGACGGGGGGCCCAAGAGACCCAGTACTTC.

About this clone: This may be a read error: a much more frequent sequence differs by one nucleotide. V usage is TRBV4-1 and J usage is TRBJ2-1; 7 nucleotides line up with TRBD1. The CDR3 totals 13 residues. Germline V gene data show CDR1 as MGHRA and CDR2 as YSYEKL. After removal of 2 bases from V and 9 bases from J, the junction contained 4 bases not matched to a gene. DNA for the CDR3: TGCGCCAGCAGCCAACGACAGGGCAGTGAGCAGTTCTTC. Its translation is CASSQRQGSEQFF.

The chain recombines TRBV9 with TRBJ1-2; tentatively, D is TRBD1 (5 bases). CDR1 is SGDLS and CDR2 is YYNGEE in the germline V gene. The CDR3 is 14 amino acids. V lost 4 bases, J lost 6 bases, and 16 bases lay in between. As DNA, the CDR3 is TGTGCCAGCAGCACTCGAGACAGTAGACATGGCTACACCTTC. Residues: CASSTRDSRHGYTF.

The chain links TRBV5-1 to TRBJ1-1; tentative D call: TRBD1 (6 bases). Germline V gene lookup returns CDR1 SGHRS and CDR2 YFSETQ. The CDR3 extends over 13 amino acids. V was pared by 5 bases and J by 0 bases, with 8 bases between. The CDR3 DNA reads TGCGCCAGCAGGACAGGAGTGAACACTGAAGCTTTCTTT. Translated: CASRTGVNTEAFF.

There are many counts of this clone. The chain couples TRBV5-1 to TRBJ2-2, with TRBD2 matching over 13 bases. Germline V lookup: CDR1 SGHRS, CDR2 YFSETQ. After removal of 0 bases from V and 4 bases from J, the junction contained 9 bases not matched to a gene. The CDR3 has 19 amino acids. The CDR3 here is CASSLGGLAGASGTGELFF. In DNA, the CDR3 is TGCGCCAGCAGCTTGGGTGGACTAGCGGGGGCATCGGGCACCGGGGAGCTGTTTTTT.

CDR3 coding DNA: TGTGCCAGCAGTGAATGGGCGGGCCTCCCGCCCCAGCATTTT. This sequence encodes CASSEWAGLPPQHF. V gene TRBV6-1 combines with J gene TRBJ1-5; no clear D. V was trimmed by 2 bases and J by 9 bases, leaving 14 bases between them. Germline V gives CDR1 MNHNS, CDR2 SASEGT. The CDR3 sequence is 14 residues long.

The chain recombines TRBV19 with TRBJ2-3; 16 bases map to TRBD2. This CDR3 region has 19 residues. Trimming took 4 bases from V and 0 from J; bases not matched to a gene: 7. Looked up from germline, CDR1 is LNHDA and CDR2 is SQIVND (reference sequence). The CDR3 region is CASSTGTSGRVYSTDTQYF. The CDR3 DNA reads TGTGCCAGTAGTACCGGGACTAGCGGGAGGGTCTATAGCACAGATACGCAGTATTTT.

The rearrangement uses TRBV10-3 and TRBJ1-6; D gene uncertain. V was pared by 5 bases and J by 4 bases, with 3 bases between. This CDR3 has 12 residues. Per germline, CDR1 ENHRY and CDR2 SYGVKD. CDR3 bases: TGTGCCATCAGTCCTTATAATTCACCCCTCCACTTT. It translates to CAISPYNSPLHF.

CDR3 region: CASSPRPGSPLHF. The CDR3 region has the DNA TGTGCCAGCAGCCCAAGGCCAGGATCACCCCTCCACTTT. V gene TRBV7-2 combines with J gene TRBJ1-6; D remains ambiguous. CDR3 length: 13 residues. V was shortened by 5 bases and J by 10 bases, with 12 bases between the two germline ends. Germline assignment: CDR1 SGHTA and CDR2 FQGNSA.

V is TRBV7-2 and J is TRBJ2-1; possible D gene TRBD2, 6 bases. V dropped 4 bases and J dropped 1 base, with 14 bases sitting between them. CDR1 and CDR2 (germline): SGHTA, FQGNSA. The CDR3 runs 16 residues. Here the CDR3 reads CASSSGGRRSYNEQFF. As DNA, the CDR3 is TGTGCCAGCAGCTCTGGGGGGAGACGGTCCTACAATGAGCAGTTCTTC.

In DNA form, the CDR3 reads TGTGCCAGCTCCTTTGGACAGGGAGAGGCTTTCTTT. Translation: CASSFGQGEAFF. This sequence joins TRBV18 and TRBJ1-1, with TRBD1 identical over 8 bases. J was trimmed by 11 bases and V by 6 bases; bases with no gene match: 8. The CDR3 is made up of 12 amino acids. Germline loops: CDR1 KGHSH, CDR2 LQKENI.

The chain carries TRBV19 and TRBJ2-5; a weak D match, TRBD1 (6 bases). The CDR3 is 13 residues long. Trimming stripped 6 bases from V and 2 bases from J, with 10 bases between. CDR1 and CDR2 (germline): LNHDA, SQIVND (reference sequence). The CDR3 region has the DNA TGTGCCAGTAGAGAAACAGGGCAAGAGACCCAGTACTTC. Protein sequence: CASRETGQETQYF.

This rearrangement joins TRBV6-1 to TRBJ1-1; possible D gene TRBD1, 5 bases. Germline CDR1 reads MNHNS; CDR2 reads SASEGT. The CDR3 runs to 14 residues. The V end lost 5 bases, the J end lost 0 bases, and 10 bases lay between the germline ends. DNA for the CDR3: TGTGCCAGCAGTTTACAGGCGGTGAACACTGAAGCTTTCTTT. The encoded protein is CASSLQAVNTEAFF.

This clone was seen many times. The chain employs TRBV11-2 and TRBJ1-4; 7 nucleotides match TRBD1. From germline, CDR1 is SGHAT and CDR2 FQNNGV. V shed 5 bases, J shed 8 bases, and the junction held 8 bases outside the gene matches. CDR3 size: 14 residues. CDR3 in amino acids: CASSPTGIEEKLFF. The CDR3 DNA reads TGTGCCAGCAGCCCGACAGGGATTGAGGAAAAACTGTTTTTT.

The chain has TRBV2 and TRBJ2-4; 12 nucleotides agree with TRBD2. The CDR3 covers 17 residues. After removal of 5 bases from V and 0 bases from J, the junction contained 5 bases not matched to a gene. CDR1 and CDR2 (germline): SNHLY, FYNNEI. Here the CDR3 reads CASSLAGGPLAKNIQYF. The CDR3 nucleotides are TGTGCCAGCAGTCTAGCGGGAGGGCCGCTAGCCAAAAACATTCAGTACTTC. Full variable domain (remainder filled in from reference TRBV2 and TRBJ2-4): EPEVTQTPSHQVTQMGQEVILRCVPISNHLYFYWYRQILGQKVEFLVSFYNNEISEKSEIFDDQFSVERPDGSNFTLKIRSTKLEDSAMYFCASSLAGGPLAKNIQYFGAGTRLSVL.

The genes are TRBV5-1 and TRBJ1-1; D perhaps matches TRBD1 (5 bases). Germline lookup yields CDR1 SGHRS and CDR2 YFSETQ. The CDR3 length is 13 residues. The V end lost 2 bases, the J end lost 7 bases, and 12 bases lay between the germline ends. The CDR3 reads CASSFVEQGEAFF. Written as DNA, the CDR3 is TGCGCCAGCAGCTTCGTTGAGCAGGGTGAAGCTTTCTTT.

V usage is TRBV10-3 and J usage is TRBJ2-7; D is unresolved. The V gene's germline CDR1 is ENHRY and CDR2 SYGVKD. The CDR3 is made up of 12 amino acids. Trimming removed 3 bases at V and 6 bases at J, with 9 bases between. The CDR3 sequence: CAISETPGEQYF. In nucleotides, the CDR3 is TGTGCCATCAGTGAAACCCCGGGCGAGCAGTACTTC.

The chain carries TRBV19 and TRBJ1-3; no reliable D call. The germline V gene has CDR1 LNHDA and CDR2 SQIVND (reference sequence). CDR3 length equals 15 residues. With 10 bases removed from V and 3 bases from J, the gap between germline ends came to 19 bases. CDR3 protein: CATLGRVVHGNTIYF. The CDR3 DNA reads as TGTGCCACCCTAGGCAGAGTCGTACATGGAAACACCATATATTTT. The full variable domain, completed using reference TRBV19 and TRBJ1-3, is DGGITQSPKYLFRKEGQNVTLSCEQNLNHDAMYWYRQDPGQGLRLIYYSQIVNDFQKGDIAEGYSVSREKKESFPLTVTSAQKNPTAFYLCATLGRVVHGNTIYFGEGSWLTVV.

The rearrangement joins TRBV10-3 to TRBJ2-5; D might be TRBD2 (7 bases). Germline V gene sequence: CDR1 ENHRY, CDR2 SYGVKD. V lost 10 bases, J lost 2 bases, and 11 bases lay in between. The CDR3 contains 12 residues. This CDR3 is CATAGAQETQYF. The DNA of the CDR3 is TGTGCCACCGCGGGGGCGCAAGAGACCCAGTACTTC.

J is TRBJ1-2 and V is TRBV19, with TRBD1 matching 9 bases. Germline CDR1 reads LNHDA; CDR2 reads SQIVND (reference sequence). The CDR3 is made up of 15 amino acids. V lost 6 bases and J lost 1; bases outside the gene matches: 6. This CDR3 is CASREWGQGNYGYTF. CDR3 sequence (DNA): TGTGCCAGTAGGGAATGGGGACAGGGTAACTATGGCTACACCTTC.

The CDR3 loop reads CASSQANYGYTF. The CDR3 nucleotides read TGTGCCAGCAGCCAAGCAAACTATGGCTACACCTTC. The J gene is TRBJ1-2, the V gene TRBV6-1, with no clear D. This CDR3 spans 12 amino acids. Germline V lookup: CDR1 MNHNS, CDR2 SASEGT. The V gene lost 6 bases and the J gene lost 2 bases, with 7 bases spanning the gap.

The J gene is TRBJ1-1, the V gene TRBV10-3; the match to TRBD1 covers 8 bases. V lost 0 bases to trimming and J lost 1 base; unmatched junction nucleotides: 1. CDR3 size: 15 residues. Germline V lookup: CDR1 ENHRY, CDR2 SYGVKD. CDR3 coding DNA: TGTGCCATCAGTGAGTCCGACAGGGGGAACACTGAAGCTTTCTTT. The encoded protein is CAISESDRGNTEAFF.

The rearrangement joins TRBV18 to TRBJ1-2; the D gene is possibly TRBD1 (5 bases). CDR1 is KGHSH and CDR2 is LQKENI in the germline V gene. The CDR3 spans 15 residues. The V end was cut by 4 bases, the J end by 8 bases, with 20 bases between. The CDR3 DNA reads TGTGCCAGCTCACGGGACGGGAGCCTTGTTATGGGCTACACCTTC. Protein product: CASSRDGSLVMGYTF.

The CDR3 DNA follows: TGTGCCAGCAGAGGCCAGTACAGCTCCTACGAGCAGTACTTC. Translating it yields CASRGQYSSYEQYF. This rearrangement joins TRBV2 to TRBJ2-7; D unclear. This CDR3 spans 14 amino acids. The V gene's germline CDR1 is SNHLY and CDR2 FYNNEI. V lost 6 bases, J lost 0 bases, and 12 bases lay in between.

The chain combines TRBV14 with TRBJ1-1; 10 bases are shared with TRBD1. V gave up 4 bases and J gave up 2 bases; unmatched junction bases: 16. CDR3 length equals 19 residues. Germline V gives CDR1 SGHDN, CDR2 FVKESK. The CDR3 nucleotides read TGTGCCAGCAGCCCCCCCGGCGTGACAGGGGGCTTGAGAAACACTGAAGCTTTCTTT. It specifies CASSPPGVTGGLRNTEAFF.

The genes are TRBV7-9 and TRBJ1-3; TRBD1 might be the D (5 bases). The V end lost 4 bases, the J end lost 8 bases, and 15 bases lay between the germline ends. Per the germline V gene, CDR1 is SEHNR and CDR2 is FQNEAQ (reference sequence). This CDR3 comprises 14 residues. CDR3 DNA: TGTGCCAGCAGCTCCGGGAGGAGGGGAGACACCATATATTTT. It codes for CASSSGRRGDTIYF. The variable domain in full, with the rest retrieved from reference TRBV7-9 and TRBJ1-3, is DTGVSQNPRHKITKRGQNVTFRCDPISEHNRLYWYRQTLGQGPEFLTYFQNEAQLEKSRLLSDRFSAERPKGSFSTLEIQRTEQGDSAMYLCASSSGRRGDTIYFGEGSWLTVV.

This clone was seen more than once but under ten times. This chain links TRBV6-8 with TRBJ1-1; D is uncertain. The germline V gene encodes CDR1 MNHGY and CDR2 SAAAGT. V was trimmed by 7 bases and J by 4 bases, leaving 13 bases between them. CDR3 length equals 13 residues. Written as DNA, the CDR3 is TGTGCCAGCATTAAATTCCGGGGCACTGAAGCTTTCTTT. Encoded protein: CASIKFRGTEAFF.